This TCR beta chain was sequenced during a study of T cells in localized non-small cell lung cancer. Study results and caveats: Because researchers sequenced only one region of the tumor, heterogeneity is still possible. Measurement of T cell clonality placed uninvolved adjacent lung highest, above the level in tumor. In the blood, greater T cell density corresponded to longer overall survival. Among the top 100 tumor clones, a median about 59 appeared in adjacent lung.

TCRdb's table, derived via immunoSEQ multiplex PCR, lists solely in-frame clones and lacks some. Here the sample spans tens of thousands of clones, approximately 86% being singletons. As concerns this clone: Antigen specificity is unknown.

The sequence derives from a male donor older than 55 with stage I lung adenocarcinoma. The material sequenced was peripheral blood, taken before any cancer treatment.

The CDR3, as DNA: TGTGCCAGCAGCTTCACTAGTCATGAGCAGTTCTTC. It specifies CASSFTSHEQFF. This chain connects TRBV11-2 to TRBJ2-1; a possible D gene is TRBD2 (5 bases). Looked up from germline, CDR1 is SGHAT and CDR2 is FQNNGV. The CDR3 runs to 12 residues. V was clipped by 3 bases and J by 8 bases, with 8 bases between them.